This T cell receptor beta chain stems from a study of T cells in Graves' hyperthyroidism and ophthalmopathy. From RNA transcripts, TCR beta CDR3 regions were amplified. Primed by the HTBI set, a first-round RT-PCR was run on the TCR CDR3. Each CDR3 protein gets one entry after TCRdb re-called the multiplex PCR reads with MiXCR. The table records more than 600,000 distinct CDR3 sequences, over 15% of them present only once. CDR1 DFQATT and CDR2 SNEGSKA come from the germline V gene (reference sequence). This CDR3 has 14 amino acids. V dropped 5 bases and J dropped 7 bases, with 20 bases sitting between them. Notes on the study in general: Most thyroid clonotypes expanded above 0.001 appeared in blood too.

Ten or more counts support this clonotype. Antigen: not known. Newly diagnosed patients aged 18 to 65 had hyperthyroidism of under 2 months' duration. Diagnosis relied on clinical symptoms, serum thyroxine and TRAb, thyroid ultrasound and orbital computed tomography. Extraction of PBMCs used approximately 10 ml of fresh peripheral blood. This chain links TRBV20-1 with TRBJ1-1, with D possibly TRBD1 on 6 matching bases. The sample was blood. The TCR sequence derives from a man aged 18 to 29 with Graves' hyperthyroidism. CDR3 loop: CSASPGIGGIEAFF. CDR3 DNA sequence: TGCAGTGCTTCACCGGGCATAGGGGGAATTGAAGCTTTCTTT.